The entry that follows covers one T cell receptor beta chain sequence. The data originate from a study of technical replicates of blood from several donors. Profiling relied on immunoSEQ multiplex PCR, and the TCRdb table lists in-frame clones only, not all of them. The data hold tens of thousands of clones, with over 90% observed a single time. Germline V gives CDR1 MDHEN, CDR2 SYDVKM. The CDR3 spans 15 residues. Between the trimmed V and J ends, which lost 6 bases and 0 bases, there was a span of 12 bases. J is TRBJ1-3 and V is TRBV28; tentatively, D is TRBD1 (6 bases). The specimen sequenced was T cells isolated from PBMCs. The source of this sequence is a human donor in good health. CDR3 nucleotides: TGTGCCAGCAGCCGGGACATAAGCTCTGGAAACACCATATATTTT. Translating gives CASSRDISSGNTIYF.